The sample holds one count of the clone carrying this T cell receptor beta chain. The timepoints at which blood was sampled were baseline, cycle 4 day 1, and cycle 7 day 1. The V gene lost 6 bases and the J gene lost 1 base, with 15 bases spanning the gap. The CDR3 totals 15 residues. CDR1 and CDR2 from the germline V gene are SNHLY and FYNNEI. Measured with immunoSEQ multiplex PCR; TCRdb has only the in-frame clones, and not every one. The sample records roughly 36,000 clones, over 80% being singletons. The source of the sample is a study of OX40 agonist ivuxolimab in advanced cancers. The rearrangement joins TRBV2 to TRBJ1-1; D remains unclear. Sequencing was performed on CD4+ or CD8+ T cells sorted from blood, taken in a trial of the OX40 agonist ivuxolimab. This TCR came from an adult with an advanced solid tumor such as melanoma, head and neck, liver or kidney cancer. The CDR3 coding sequence is TGTGCCAGCAGACCACAATCCAACAGGAACACTGAAGCTTTCTTT. Residues: CASRPQSNRNTEAFF.